Each of the 21 T cell receptor beta chains below was sequenced from the same sample in a study of T cells in Graves' hyperthyroidism and ophthalmopathy. RNA transcripts provided the source from which TCR beta CDR3 regions were amplified. The HTBI primer set was used in a first-round RT-PCR of the TCR CDR3. TCRdb re-derived calls from the multiplex PCR reads in MiXCR, one entry per CDR3 protein. Of 400,000 to 550,000 distinct CDR3 sequences in the sample, 13% to 15% were seen once. Sequencing used blood. These receptors were taken from a woman aged 18-29 years with Graves' hyperthyroidism.

The chain is built from TRBV5-1 and TRBJ2-1, with 9 bases matching TRBD2. Trimming took 0 bases from V and 3 from J; bases not matched to a gene: 4. CDR3 length: 16 amino acids. Germline values: CDR1 SGHRS, CDR2 YFSETQ. The DNA of the CDR3 is TGCGCCAGCAGCTTGGGACTAGCGGTCCTCTACAATGAGCAGTTCTTC. This codes for CASSLGLAVLYNEQFF.

This chain connects TRBV14 to TRBJ2-7, with 12 bases identical to TRBD1. The V gene end was trimmed by 6 bases and the J gene end by 6 bases; junction bases not matched to a gene: 9. The CDR3 is made up of 15 amino acids. Germline CDR1 SGHDN, CDR2 FVKESK. In nucleotides, the CDR3 is TGTGCCAGCAGACTCGGGACAGGGGGCTTGAGCGAGCAGTACTTC. This gives the protein CASRLGTGGLSEQYF.

The genes are TRBV13 and TRBJ2-7; 11 bases agree with TRBD2. The CDR3 loop spans 15 amino acids. CDR1 is PRHDT and CDR2 is FYEKMQ in the germline V gene (reference sequence). With V trimmed by 0 bases and J by 6 bases, 4 bases remained unmatched. CDR3 sequence (DNA): TGTGCCAGCAGCTTAGGACTAGCGGGAGTGCGCGAGCAGTACGTC. It translates to CASSLGLAGVREQYV.

This clonotype has ten or more counts. The rearrangement links TRBV11-3 to TRBJ2-7; 11 nucleotides line up with TRBD1. CDR1 SGHNT and CDR2 YENEEA come from the germline V gene. V was clipped by 5 bases and J by 7 bases; unmatched bases: 13. CDR3 length equals 16 residues. The CDR3 DNA is TGTGCCAGCAGCCCCCCTACCCGGACAGGGGGCCAAGAGCAGTACTTC. Its translation is CASSPPTRTGGQEQYF.

At least ten counts were recorded for this clonotype. The rearrangement uses TRBV3-1 and TRBJ1-5; D might be TRBD1 (6 bases). Between the trimmed V and J ends, which lost 0 bases and 7 bases, there was a span of 13 bases. The CDR3 sequence is 15 residues long. In germline, CDR1 is LGHDT, CDR2 YNNKEL (reference sequence). CDR3 amino acids: CASSQEVGGWQPQHF. CDR3 nucleotide sequence: TGTGCCAGCAGCCAAGAAGTCGGGGGCTGGCAGCCCCAGCATTTT.

The rearrangement uses TRBV12-5 and TRBJ1-1; D is perhaps TRBD1 (5 bases). CDR3 length equals 13 residues. Between the trimmed V and J ends, which lost 5 bases and 8 bases, there was a span of 15 bases. CDR1 and CDR2 (germline): LGHNT, FRNRAP. CDR3 nucleotide sequence: TGTGCTAGTGGTCTGGGACCTGTGTCGGAAGCTTTCTTT. Encoded protein: CASGLGPVSEAFF. Using reference TRBV12-5 and TRBJ1-1 for the parts outside the CDR3, the full variable domain is DARVTQTPRHKVTEMGQEVTMRCQPILGHNTVFWYRQTMMQGLELLAYFRNRAPLDDSGMPKDRFSAEMPDATLATLKIQPSEPRDSAVYFCASGLGPVSEAFFGQGTRLTVV.

This clonotype was observed at least ten times. J is TRBJ2-1 and V is TRBV28, with D perhaps TRBD2 (6 bases). The CDR3 has 11 amino acids. V shed 2 bases and J shed 12 bases, with 8 bases lying between them. Germline loops: CDR1 MDHEN, CDR2 SYDVKM. As DNA, the CDR3 is TGTGCCAGCAGTTTAATGGAGGGGCAGTTCTTC. It codes for CASSLMEGQFF.

This clonotype showed up many times. This chain connects TRBV2 to TRBJ2-3, with 8 bases identical to TRBD2. In germline, CDR1 is SNHLY, CDR2 FYNNEI. With 8 bases clipped from V and 1 base from J, the junction kept 20 bases outside the gene matches. The CDR3 consists of 19 residues. This chain's CDR3 is CASPPSVLGLGGGTDTQYF. The DNA of the CDR3 is TGTGCCAGCCCACCCAGCGTATTGGGACTAGGGGGGGGCACAGATACGCAGTATTTT.

This clonotype was recorded many times. The chain employs TRBV10-3 and TRBJ2-5, with a possible D match to TRBD2 (6 bases). With 2 bases removed from V and 0 bases from J, the gap between germline ends came to 13 bases. The length of the CDR3 is 16 residues. Germline loops: CDR1 ENHRY, CDR2 SYGVKD. CDR3 in amino acids: CAISEGIAVYQETQYF. In DNA form, the CDR3 reads TGTGCCATCAGTGAGGGTATAGCGGTGTACCAAGAGACCCAGTACTTC.

This clonotype was recorded a few times. At one end, the junction sequence differs from germline, possibly due to a read error. The chain links TRBV13 to TRBJ2-2; 9 nucleotides match TRBD2. CDR1 and CDR2 from the germline V gene are PRHDT and FYEKMQ (reference sequence). There are 14 residues in the CDR3. The CDR3 DNA reads TGTGCCAGCAGACTAGCGGGTGACACCGAGGAGCTGTTTTTT. Translating it yields CASRLAGDTEELFF.

This clonotype showed up many times. This chain connects TRBV9 to TRBJ1-6; D is perhaps TRBD1 (5 bases). The germline gives CDR1 SGDLS, CDR2 YYNGEE. The CDR3 is 14 amino acids. V shed 4 bases and J shed 9 bases, with 14 bases lying between them. CDR3 bases: TGTGCCAGCAGCAACGGGGGGTCGGGTTCACCCCTCCACTTT. This gives the protein CASSNGGSGSPLHF.

This clonotype was seen many times. The genes are TRBV27 and TRBJ1-5; 12 nucleotides line up with TRBD1. This CDR3 region has 16 residues. Germline CDR1 is MNHEY and CDR2 is SMNVEV (reference sequence). Losses at the gene ends were 3 bases for V and 6 bases for J; bases not matched to a gene: 6. In DNA, the CDR3 is TGTGCCAGCAGTTTGGGACAGGGGGCGCAGGTTCAGCCCCAGCATTTT. This codes for CASSLGQGAQVQPQHF.

In this sample, this clonotype turned up a few times. The chain combines TRBV20-1 with TRBJ2-3, with D unclear. CDR3 size: 12 residues. Between the trimmed V and J ends, which lost 5 bases and 0 bases, there was a span of 6 bases. Germline loops: CDR1 DFQATT, CDR2 SNEGSKA (reference sequence). DNA for the CDR3: TGCAGTGCTCAACCAAGCACAGATACGCAGTATTTT. As protein: CSAQPSTDTQYF.

The J gene is TRBJ2-3, the V gene TRBV3-1; D possibly uses TRBD1 or TRBD2 (5 bases each). Trimming removed 5 bases at V and 4 bases at J, with 10 bases between. The CDR3 extends over 13 amino acids. The germline V gene has CDR1 LGHDT and CDR2 YNNKEL (reference sequence). CDR3 region: CASSARGADTQYF. DNA of the CDR3: TGTGCCAGCAGCGCCCGAGGGGCAGATACGCAGTATTTT.

The sample holds many counts of this clonotype. The chain uses TRBV5-1 and TRBJ2-2; TRBD2 is a possible D gene (6 bases). Germline CDR1 and CDR2: SGHRS and YFSETQ. The CDR3 runs 16 residues. Trimming cost V 0 bases and J 3 bases, with 12 bases left between them. The CDR3 spells CASSLEYGSYTGELFF. For the CDR3, the DNA is TGCGCCAGCAGCTTGGAATACGGGAGTTACACCGGGGAGCTGTTTTTT. Combining the CDR3 with reference TRBV5-1 and TRBJ2-2 gives the whole variable domain KAGVTQTPRYLIKTRGQQVTLSCSPISGHRSVSWYQQTPGQGLQFLFEYFSETQRNKGNFPGRFSGRQFSNSRSEMNVSTLELGDSALYLCASSLEYGSYTGELFFGEGSRLTVL.

The CDR3 DNA sequence: TGCAGCGTTGGCGGGGGGGCTGGTCAGCCCCAGCATTTT. This sequence encodes CSVGGGAGQPQHF. This sequence joins TRBV29-1 and TRBJ1-5, with a tentative D call TRBD1 (6 bases). Germline V gives CDR1 SQVTM, CDR2 ANQGSEA. The V gene lost 4 bases and the J gene lost 6 bases, with 13 bases spanning the gap. The CDR3 totals 13 residues.

This clonotype has a count of ten or more. The chain recombines TRBV11-3 with TRBJ2-5; D may be TRBD1 or TRBD2 (5 bases each). This CDR3 is 15 amino acids long. The germline V and J ends were trimmed by 4 bases and 5 bases, with 17 bases remaining between them. Germline V gives CDR1 SGHNT, CDR2 YENEEA. This CDR3 reads CASSSLPGRGETQYF. For the CDR3, the DNA is TGTGCCAGCAGCTCCTTACCGGGACGCGGGGAGACCCAGTACTTC.

This clonotype has at least ten counts. The rearrangement joins TRBV2 to TRBJ2-1; D is perhaps TRBD2 (6 bases). Per germline, CDR1 SNHLY and CDR2 FYNNEI. Trimming removed 5 bases at V and 6 bases at J, with 17 bases between. The CDR3 runs to 15 residues. For the CDR3, the DNA is TGTGCCAGCAGTCAAGGCGGACTACCAACCAATGAGCAGTTCTTC. Translation: CASSQGGLPTNEQFF.

Only a few counts were recorded for this clonotype. The chain recombines TRBV13 with TRBJ1-6; tentatively, D is TRBD1 (6 bases). Germline V gene sequence: CDR1 PRHDT, CDR2 FYEKMQ (reference sequence). The V end was cut by 8 bases, the J end by 6 bases, with 14 bases between. The CDR3 loop spans 14 amino acids. This CDR3 is CASSKGGGNSPLHF. CDR3 bases: TGTGCCAGCTCCAAGGGAGGGGGTAATTCACCCCTCCACTTT.

This clonotype was seen many times. The V and J genes are TRBV7-6 and TRBJ2-1; D is ambiguous. Per germline, CDR1 SGHVS and CDR2 FNYEAQ. Deletions cut 2 bases from V and 5 bases from J, with 7 bases between. The CDR3 spans 13 residues. CDR3 residues: CASSLNTDNEQFF. DNA for the CDR3: TGTGCCAGCAGCTTAAATACAGACAATGAGCAGTTCTTC. Filled out from reference TRBV7-6 and TRBJ2-1, the complete variable domain reads GAGVSQSPRYKVTKRGQDVALRCDPISGHVSLYWYRQALGQGPEFLTYFNYEAQQDKSGLPNDRFSAERPEGSISTLTIQRTEQRDSAMYRCASSLNTDNEQFFGPGTRLTVL.

This clonotype was detected many times. The chain carries TRBV6-5 and TRBJ1-2; TRBD1 agrees at 9 bases. V lost 1 base, J lost 7 bases, and 4 bases stayed unmatched. CDR1 and CDR2 (germline): MNHEY, SVGAGI. The CDR3 is made up of 14 amino acids. The CDR3 DNA reads as TGTGCCAGCAGTTACTGGGGACAGGGCCCTGGCTACACCTTC. It is translated as CASSYWGQGPGYTF.